This T cell receptor (beta chain) was captured in a study of T cell responses to AZD1222 COVID-19 vaccine. In regard to this clone: Its antigen is unidentified.

Findings and limits, study-wide: The study identified only 6 or 7 AZD1222 recipients as seropositive at baseline. A mostly white British donor set with more females was recruited, and clonal diversity was possibly underestimated.

Per the germline V gene, CDR1 is GTSNPN and CDR2 is SVGIG (reference sequence). The length of the CDR3 is 13 residues. Trimming at V came to 5 bases and at J to 6 bases, leaving 6 bases not matched to a gene. This table comes from immunoSEQ multiplex PCR, and its TCRdb copy is limited to in-frame clones, with some not included. Of 75,000 to 90,000 clones listed, 86% were seen once; the top ten hold roughly 8.7%. The sample was peripheral blood, taken on day 0 of AZD1222 vaccination. This receptor was obtained from an adult in good health. J is TRBJ1-5 and V is TRBV30, with 8 bases fitting TRBD1. CDR3 sequence: CAWSGQGRQPQHF. CDR3 DNA sequence: TGTGCCTGGTCCGGACAGGGCCGTCAGCCCCAGCATTTT.